This is a list of T cell receptor beta chains from one sample in a study of blood T cells in healthy people across ages. TCRdb processed the 5' RACE reads anew with MiXCR; each CDR3 protein has one entry. The table lists 850,000 to 1,000,000 distinct CDR3 sequences, around 54% of them singletons. Sequenced sample: blood. Receptor source: a woman aged 60-70 years in good health. CDR3s include the opening cysteine and the closing phenylalanine or tryptophan. Each record gives: J gene, V gene, D gene, clone size, CDR3 protein, CDR3 DNA. The D gene is left open where the match is weak. A clone size is listed for some rows: how often the clone was seen (once, few, many), or a class if it is expanded.

TRBJ2-3 TRBV4-2 TRBD1 - CASSHSGQVDTQYF TGTGCCAGCAGTCACTCGGGACAGGTCGATACGCAGTATTTT
TRBJ1-1 TRBV28 - - CASSLGQPYGTEAFF TGTGCCAGCAGTTTAGGGCAGCCTTACGGCACTGAAGCTTTCTTT
TRBJ1-1 TRBV29-1 TRBD1 - CSVEKQGARHTEAFF TGCAGCGTTGAAAAACAGGGGGCTCGGCACACTGAAGCTTTCTTT
TRBJ2-3 TRBV2 - - CASSDGTPDTQYF TGTGCCAGCAGCGATGGGACACCAGATACGCAGTATTTT
TRBJ2-4 TRBV13 TRBD1 - CASSSGQGVGKNIQYF TGTGCCAGCAGCTCGGGGCAGGGGGTCGGAAAAAACATTCAGTACTTC
TRBJ1-6 TRBV6-1 TRBD1 - CASSPRTGGLRNSPLHF TGTGCCAGCAGTCCCAGGACAGGGGGCCTTCGTAATTCACCCCTCCACTTT
TRBJ2-7 TRBV29-1 TRBD1 few CSVDLSGQTEQYF TGCAGCGTTGACCTATCGGGACAGACCGAGCAGTACTTC
TRBJ2-1 TRBV4-2 TRBD1 - CASSTDIGTGWDEQFF TGTGCCAGCAGCACAGATATCGGGACAGGGTGGGATGAGCAGTTCTTC
TRBJ1-5 TRBV4-1 - - CASSQANQPQHF TGCGCCAGCAGCCAAGCCAATCAGCCCCAGCATTTT
TRBJ2-1 TRBV4-2 TRBD2 - CASSQEAATSGRNEQLF TGTGCCAGCAGCCAAGAGGCGGCGACTAGCGGGCGCAATGAGCAGTTATTC
TRBJ2-1 TRBV6-5 - - CASSSATNARNEQFF TGTGCCAGCAGTTCGGCTACAAACGCCCGGAATGAGCAGTTCTTC
TRBJ2-3 TRBV2 TRBD2 - CASSAAGTTTDTQYF TGTGCCAGCAGTGCCGCCGGGACTACCACAGATACGCAGTATTTT
TRBJ2-7 TRBV3-1 - - CASSQAPGSLYEQYF TGTGCCAGCAGCCAAGCTCCAGGGTCGCTATACGAGCAGTACTTC
TRBJ1-2 TRBV5-5 TRBD1 - CASSLWGTGGGGYTF TGTGCCAGCAGCTTGTGGGGGACAGGAGGCGGTGGCTACACCTTC
TRBJ2-7 TRBV10-3 TRBD2 many CATSREAYEQYF TGTGCCACCTCTCGGGAGGCCTACGAGCAGTACTTC
TRBJ2-6 TRBV15 - - CATSKLLPGGANVLTF TGTGCCACCAGCAAACTTCTCCCGGGAGGGGCCAACGTCCTGACTTTC
TRBJ2-4 TRBV11-2 - - CASSVIIRYAQYF TGTGCCAGCAGCGTTATTATCCGTTATGCTCAGTACTTC
TRBJ1-1 TRBV7-2 - - CASSSALNKNTEAFF TGTGCCAGCAGCTCTGCCCTTAACAAGAACACTGAAGCTTTCTTT
TRBJ2-7 TRBV10-3 TRBD2 - CAISEKREVPSYNEQYF TGTGCCATCAGTGAGAAGCGGGAGGTCCCTTCCTACAATGAGCAGTACTTC
TRBJ2-7 TRBV6-6 - - CASRWDSSSYNEQYF TGTGCCAGCAGATGGGACTCTAGCTCCTACAATGAGCAGTACTTC
TRBJ2-4 TRBV28 - - CASSPWTLAKNIQYF TGTGCCAGCAGTCCCTGGACCCTAGCCAAAAACATTCAGTACTTC
TRBJ1-5 TRBV24-1 - - CATRDGTEGQPQHF TGTGCCACCAGAGATGGGACCGAAGGGCAGCCCCAGCATTTT
TRBJ2-7 TRBV12-3/TRBV12-4 - - CASGDCEQYF TGTGCCAGCGGTGACTGCGAGCAGTACTTC
TRBJ2-3 TRBV28 TRBD1 - CASSLNRGFGTDTQYF TGTGCCAGCAGTTTGAACAGGGGATTCGGCACAGATACGCAGTATTTT
TRBJ2-7 TRBV7-3 - - CASSLTGTTGEQYF TGTGCCAGCAGCTTAACCGGGACGACTGGCGAGCAGTACTTC
TRBJ2-3 TRBV7-9 TRBD2 few CASSGPGLAGADTQYF TGTGCCAGCAGCGGACCGGGACTAGCGGGAGCAGATACGCAGTATTTT
TRBJ2-7 TRBV5-1 TRBD2 - CASSFTLAGGEQYF TGCGCCAGCAGCTTCACTTTAGCGGGAGGCGAGCAGTACTTC
TRBJ2-1 TRBV20-1 TRBD2 - CSATRLAGPNEQFF TGCAGTGCTACAAGACTAGCGGGACCCAATGAGCAGTTCTTC
TRBJ2-1 TRBV4-1 TRBD1 few CASSERSGDRVNNEQFF TGCGCCAGCAGCGAACGATCCGGGGACAGGGTAAACAATGAGCAGTTCTTC
TRBJ2-3 TRBV29-1 TRBD1 few CSTSDRGSTDTQYF TGCAGCACCAGCGACAGGGGATCCACAGATACGCAGTATTTT
TRBJ2-6 TRBV4-3 - - CASSQNLGRYSGANVLTF TGCGCCAGCAGCCAAAACCTGGGCAGATACTCTGGGGCCAACGTCCTGACTTTC